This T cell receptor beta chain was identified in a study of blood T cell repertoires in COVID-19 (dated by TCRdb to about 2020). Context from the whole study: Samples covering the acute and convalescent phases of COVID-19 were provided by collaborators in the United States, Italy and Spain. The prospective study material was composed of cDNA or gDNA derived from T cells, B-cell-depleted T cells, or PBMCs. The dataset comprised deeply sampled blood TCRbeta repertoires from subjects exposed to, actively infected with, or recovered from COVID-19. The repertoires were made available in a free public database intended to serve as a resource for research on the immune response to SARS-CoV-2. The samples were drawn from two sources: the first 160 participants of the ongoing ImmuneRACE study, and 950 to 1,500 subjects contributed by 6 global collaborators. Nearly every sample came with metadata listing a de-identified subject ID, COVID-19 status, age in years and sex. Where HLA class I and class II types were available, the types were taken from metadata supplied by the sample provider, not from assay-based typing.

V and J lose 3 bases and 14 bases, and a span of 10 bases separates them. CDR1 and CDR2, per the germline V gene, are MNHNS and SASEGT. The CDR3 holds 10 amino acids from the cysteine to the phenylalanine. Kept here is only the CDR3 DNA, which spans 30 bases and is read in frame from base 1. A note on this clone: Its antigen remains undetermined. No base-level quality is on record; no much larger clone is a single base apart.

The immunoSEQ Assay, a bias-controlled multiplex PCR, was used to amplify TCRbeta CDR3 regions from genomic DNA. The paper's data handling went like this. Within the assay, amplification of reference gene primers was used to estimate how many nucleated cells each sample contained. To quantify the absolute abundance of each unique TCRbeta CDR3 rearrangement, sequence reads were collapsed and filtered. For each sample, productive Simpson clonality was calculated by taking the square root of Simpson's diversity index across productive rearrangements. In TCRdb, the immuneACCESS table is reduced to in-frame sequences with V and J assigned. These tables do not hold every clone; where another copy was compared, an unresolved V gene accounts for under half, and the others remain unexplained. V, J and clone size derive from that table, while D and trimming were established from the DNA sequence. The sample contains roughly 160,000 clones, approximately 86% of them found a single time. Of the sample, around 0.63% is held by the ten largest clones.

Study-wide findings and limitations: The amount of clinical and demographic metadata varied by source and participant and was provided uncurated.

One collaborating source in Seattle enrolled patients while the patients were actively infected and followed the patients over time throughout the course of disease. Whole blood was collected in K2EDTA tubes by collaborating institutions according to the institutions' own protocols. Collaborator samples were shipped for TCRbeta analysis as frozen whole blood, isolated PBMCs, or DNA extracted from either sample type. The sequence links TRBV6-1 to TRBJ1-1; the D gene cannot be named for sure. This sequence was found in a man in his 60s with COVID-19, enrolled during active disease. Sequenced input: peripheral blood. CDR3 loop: CASSDLSEFF. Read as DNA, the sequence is TGTGCCAGCAGTGATTTGAGTGAGTTCTTT.